Shown below are 15 T cell receptor beta chains from a single sample sequenced in a study of shared clonotypes between healthy human individuals (dated by TCRdb to 2019 to 2021). CD8 naive samples were obtained by positive selection for CCR7 among CD45RO-negative cells, yielding a CD45RA+CCR7+ population from which TemRA cells were excluded. Library preparation used the immunoSEQ multiplex PCR assay. Sourced from immuneACCESS, this table was stored by TCRdb with only in-frame sequences that have V and J called. A share of the clones is absent; for the studies checked, an unresolved V gene accounts for under half, and the remainder has no known explanation. This sample holds 1.5 million to 2.5 million clones; approximately 95% were observed only once. The top ten clones comprise around 1.2% of the sample. Sequencing used naive CD8+ T cells sorted from blood. The label giving this sample's cell subset or site can be read as: CD45RA+CCR7+. These receptors originate from a man aged 18-30 years in good health.

CDR3 residues: CASRFAGSGELFF. CDR3 sequence (DNA): TGTGCCAGCCGATTCGCTGGGTCCGGGGAGCTGTTTTTT. This rearrangement joins TRBV27 to TRBJ2-2; D ambiguous. CDR3 size: 13 residues. Germline lookup yields CDR1 MNHEY and CDR2 SMNVEV (reference sequence). Trimming cost V 8 bases and J 6 bases, with 13 bases left between them.

The chain couples TRBV4-1 to TRBJ1-5; possible D gene TRBD1, 5 bases. Trimming shortened V by 0 bases and J by 5 bases, and 8 bases separated the two germline ends. CDR1 is MGHRA, CDR2 YSYEKL, per germline. The CDR3 extends over 14 amino acids. The CDR3 DNA follows: TGCGCCAGCAGCCAAGAGACAGTGGATCAGCCCCAGCATTTT. This translates into CASSQETVDQPQHF.

The rearrangement joins TRBV28 to TRBJ2-7; 15 bases line up with TRBD2. The V and J ends lost 4 bases and 2 bases, in that order; junction bases with no gene match: 9. The CDR3 consists of 18 residues. Germline V gene sequence: CDR1 MDHEN, CDR2 SYDVKM. DNA of the CDR3: TGTGCCAGCAGTTCCGAGGGACTAGCGGGGGGTTCGCCCTACGAGCAGTACTTC. Amino acid sequence: CASSSEGLAGGSPYEQYF.

This sequence joins TRBV7-9 and TRBJ2-7, with TRBD1 identical over 8 bases. The ends lost 1 base at V and 12 bases at J; junction bases unmatched: 8. The CDR3 runs to 13 residues. Germline V gene data show CDR1 as SEHNR and CDR2 as FQNEAQ (reference sequence). Here the CDR3 DNA reads TGTGCCAGCAGCTTAGAAAAGGACAGGGATTTGTACTTC. Its translation is CASSLEKDRDLYF.

The V call is TRBV21-1, the J call TRBJ1-5; TRBD1 is taken as the D call from the table, unchecked against the DNA. TRBV21-1 has pseudogene status. The CDR3 is made up of 20 amino acids. For the CDR3, the DNA is TGTGCCAGCAGCAAATGGGAGGGACAGGGGATGGGAGGACCAGAACAGCCCCAGCATTTT. It is translated as CASSKWEGQGMGGPEQPQHF.

This chain uses TRBV29-1 with TRBJ2-5; 7 bases align to TRBD2. J gave up 5 bases and V 3 bases, and 9 bases lay outside the gene matches. Germline V gene data show CDR1 as SQVTM and CDR2 as ANQGSEA. This CDR3 contains 14 residues. DNA of the CDR3: TGCAGCGTTGAGAGACCCGCGGGGGTGGAGACCCAGTACTTC. It codes for CSVERPAGVETQYF.

This clone was detected a few times. The rearrangement uses TRBV15 and TRBJ1-2; D possibly corresponds to TRBD1 (5 bases). The CDR3 totals 14 residues. Per germline, CDR1 LNHNV and CDR2 YYDKDF (reference sequence). V dropped 0 bases and J dropped 6 bases, with 11 bases sitting between them. As DNA, the CDR3 is TGTGCCACCAGCAGAGACAGGGTGGTTGATGGCTACACCTTC. This gives the protein CATSRDRVVDGYTF.

The V call is TRBV18, the J call TRBJ2-7, with D maybe TRBD2 (5 bases). The CDR3 has 16 amino acids. The germline V gene has CDR1 KGHSH and CDR2 LQKENI. With 0 bases removed from V and 3 bases from J, the gap between germline ends came to 15 bases. The CDR3 coding sequence is TGTGCCAGCTCACCACCGTGGGCCGTTGCGGGCTACGAGCAGTACTTC. This gives the protein CASSPPWAVAGYEQYF. Using reference TRBV18 and TRBJ2-7 for the parts outside the CDR3, the full variable domain is NAGVMQNPRHLVRRRGQEARLRCSPMKGHSHVYWYRQLPEEGLKFMVYLQKENIIDESGMPKERFSAEFPKEGPSILRIQQVVRGDSAAYFCASSPPWAVAGYEQYFGPGTRLTVT.

V and J are TRBV7-9 and TRBJ2-7, with D perhaps assigned TRBD1 or TRBD2 (5 bases each). Trimming stripped 5 bases from V and 1 base from J, with 18 bases between. Germline CDR1 and CDR2: SEHNR and FQNEAQ (reference sequence). The CDR3 is 16 amino acids. The CDR3 coding sequence is TGTGCCAGCAGCCCACAACCGGGACGGGGATCCTACGAGCAGTACTTC. Its translation is CASSPQPGRGSYEQYF.

The chain employs TRBV4-3 and TRBJ2-1; no firm D call. Germline lookup yields CDR1 LGHNA and CDR2 YSLEER. The CDR3 consists of 13 residues. With 0 bases removed from V and 8 bases from J, the gap between germline ends came to 8 bases. The CDR3 reads CASSQDSAYEQFF. CDR3 sequence (DNA): TGCGCCAGCAGCCAAGACTCTGCGTATGAGCAGTTCTTC.

The chain joins TRBV2 to TRBJ2-7; a weak D match, TRBD1 (5 bases). The ends were cut back, 8 bases at V and 4 bases at J, with 12 bases in the middle. The germline V gene has CDR1 SNHLY and CDR2 FYNNEI. The CDR3 covers 12 residues. CDR3 residues: CASGDSLYEQYF. The CDR3 DNA reads TGTGCCAGCGGCGACAGTTTATACGAGCAGTACTTC.

The gene calls are TRBV6-6 and TRBJ2-7; 7 nucleotides match TRBD2. The germline gives CDR1 MNHNY, CDR2 SVGAGI (reference sequence). The CDR3 has 16 residues. The trim removed 0 bases at V and 4 bases at J, leaving 9 bases unmatched. The CDR3 is CASSYSSGGSGYEQYF. As DNA, the CDR3 is TGTGCCAGCAGTTACTCGAGTGGCGGGAGCGGGTACGAGCAGTACTTC.

The chain recombines TRBV27 with TRBJ2-7; the D call may be TRBD1 or TRBD2 (6 bases each). This CDR3 is 15 amino acids long. Germline CDR1 is MNHEY and CDR2 is SMNVEV (reference sequence). Trimming stripped 0 bases from V and 7 bases from J, with 16 bases between. CDR3 amino acids: CASSLSGGGTGEQYF. CDR3 DNA sequence: TGTGCCAGCAGTTTATCCGGAGGGGGAACGGGGGAGCAGTACTTC.

The chain has TRBV29-1 and TRBJ2-2; no clear D. CDR1 is SQVTM and CDR2 is ANQGSEA in the germline V gene. V dropped 5 bases and J dropped 0 bases, with 7 bases sitting between them. The CDR3 covers 13 residues. Here the CDR3 DNA reads TGCAGCGTTCCAGCACCGAACACCGGGGAGCTGTTTTTT. This encodes CSVPAPNTGELFF.

A note on this clone: In the same sample, other DNA sequences code for this CDR3. J is TRBJ2-7 and V is TRBV19; D not resolved. CDR3 size: 13 residues. V lost 3 bases, J lost 1 base, and 7 bases lay in between. Germline loops: CDR1 LNHDA, CDR2 SQIVND (reference sequence). The CDR3 protein is CASSIGRSYEQYF. The CDR3 DNA sequence: TGTGCCAGTAGTATCGGGCGGTCCTACGAGCAGTACTTC.